A single sample gave rise to the 7 T cell receptor beta chains below, sequenced in a study of spatial heterogeneity in lung cancer. The time point denotes: blood at routine non-recurrence follow-up after resection. Via MiXCR, TCRdb re-called the 5' RACE reads, giving one row per CDR3 protein. The table shows roughly 17,000 distinct CDR3 sequences, with more than 8.5% occurring only once. The sequencing used PBMCs, collected at follow-up. The origin of the receptors is a female donor with early-stage non-small cell lung cancer.

This chain links TRBV29-1 with TRBJ1-3; perhaps TRBD1 as D (5 bases). Looked up from germline, CDR1 is SQVTM and CDR2 is ANQGSEA. Trimming removed 8 bases from V and 5 bases from J, with 16 bases in between. CDR3 size: 13 residues. CDR3 DNA sequence: TGCAGCATGACAAAGGGGCGAAGAAACACCATATATTTT. Translating gives CSMTKGRRNTIYF.

This clonotype was observed at least ten times. The chain employs TRBV14 and TRBJ2-1; 7 bases are shared with TRBD2. The V and J ends lost 1 base and 1 base, in that order; junction bases with no gene match: 4. The CDR3 sequence is 16 residues long. Germline CDR1 is SGHDN and CDR2 is FVKESK. For the CDR3, the DNA is TGTGCCAGCAGCCAAGTTGCGGGAGTGTCCTACAATGAGCAGTTCTTC. As protein: CASSQVAGVSYNEQFF.

V gene TRBV12-3 or TRBV12-4 combines with J gene TRBJ2-7, with 7 bases matching TRBD2. Germline trimming cut 6 bases from V and 4 bases from J; bases unmatched to any gene: 9. The CDR3 totals 14 residues. The CDR3: CASRGGTSFYEQYF. The CDR3 DNA reads TGTGCCAGCAGGGGGGGGACTTCTTTTTACGAGCAGTACTTC.

This clonotype was detected ten times or more. This chain uses TRBV29-1 with TRBJ2-1; maybe TRBD2 (5 bases). V was shortened by 7 bases and J by 3 bases, with 19 bases between the two germline ends. The CDR3 extends over 15 amino acids. Germline loops: CDR1 SQVTM, CDR2 ANQGSEA. The chain's CDR3 is CSGVRAPSFYNEQFF. DNA of the CDR3: TGCAGCGGGGTGAGGGCCCCTTCCTTCTACAATGAGCAGTTCTTC.

Many counts were recorded for this clonotype. One end of the junction varies from germline; a read error may be responsible. The chain recombines TRBV7-2 with TRBJ2-7, with a possible D match to TRBD2 (6 bases). The CDR3 spans 16 residues. Germline-derived CDR1 and CDR2 are SGHTA and FQGNSA. DNA of the CDR3: TGTGCCAACAGCTTAGATTCCCCCGGGACTCTCTACGAGCAGTACTTC. This translates into CANSLDSPGTLYEQYF.

V gene TRBV5-5 combines with J gene TRBJ1-1, with a tentative D call TRBD1 (6 bases). This CDR3 has 17 amino acids. With 4 bases removed from V and 6 bases from J, the gap between germline ends came to 25 bases. The germline V gene has CDR1 SGHKS and CDR2 YYEKEE (reference sequence). The DNA of the CDR3 is TGTGCCAGCAGCCGTTCCGGGACACCAAGGACTGGGGCTGAAGCTTTCTTT. Translating it yields CASSRSGTPRTGAEAFF.

In this sample, this clonotype turned up many times. The J gene is TRBJ1-1, the V gene TRBV12-3 or TRBV12-4; unclear D gene. CDR3 length: 13 amino acids. V lost 6 bases and J 2 bases, leaving 10 bases between the germline ends. For the CDR3, the DNA is TGTGCCAGCAGAACGGGATCAAACACTGAAGCTTTCTTT. This translates into CASRTGSNTEAFF.